The 6 T cell receptor beta chains in this list originate from one sample, sequenced in a study of T cell changes during pregnancy in multiple sclerosis. Sequenced by immunoSEQ multiplex PCR; TCRdb stores in-frame clones only, minus some. The sample contains roughly 72,000 clones, more than 90% of which appear only once. The input for sequencing was CD4+ T cells from peripheral blood mononuclear cells, taken before pregnancy. Source of these receptors: a female donor with multiple sclerosis, enrolled in a pregnancy study.

This clone occurred a few times. The genes are TRBV7-3 and TRBJ1-1; a weak D match, TRBD1 (5 bases). Deletions cut 0 bases from V and 8 bases from J, with 10 bases between. Per germline, CDR1 SGHTA and CDR2 FQGTGA. The CDR3 is 13 amino acids. In nucleotides, the CDR3 is TGTGCCAGCAGCTTAACAGGGGCGGGGGAAGCTTTCTTT. Its translation is CASSLTGAGEAFF.

Note on this clone: The germline gene is not matched at one end of the junction; a read error may be the cause. This sample also contains other DNA sequences that code for the same CDR3. The CDR3 spells CASSERTGGRNGYTF. DNA of the CDR3: TGCGCCAGCAGCGAAAGGACAGGGGGTAGAAATGGCTACACTTTC. The chain carries TRBV5-1 and TRBJ1-2; 10 nucleotides align to TRBD1. The length of the CDR3 is 15 residues. From germline, CDR1 is SGHRS and CDR2 YFSETQ.

The V call is TRBV5-1, the J call TRBJ1-1; D may be TRBD1 (5 bases). V was cut by 4 bases and J by 5 bases, with 15 bases left in between. Germline CDR1 SGHRS, CDR2 YFSETQ. The CDR3 loop spans 14 amino acids. DNA of the CDR3: TGCGCCAGCAGCATCAACCTTCCAGGGACTGAAGCTTTCTTT. It encodes CASSINLPGTEAFF.

The V call is TRBV2, the J call TRBJ2-1, with D possibly matching TRBD1 (6 bases). The CDR3 is 13 amino acids. Germline lookup yields CDR1 SNHLY and CDR2 FYNNEI. V was clipped by 7 bases and J by 8 bases, with 15 bases between them. DNA of the CDR3: TGTGCCAGCAATTTCTTACAGGGCGATGAGCAGTTCTTC. Residues: CASNFLQGDEQFF.

The chain employs TRBV6-6 and TRBJ2-2; tentatively, D is TRBD1 (6 bases). The CDR3 is 16 residues long. V lost 0 bases and J lost 2, with 10 bases in between. Looked up from germline, CDR1 is MNHNY and CDR2 is SVGAGI (reference sequence). CDR3 amino acids: CASSYSNRANTGELFF. The CDR3 coding sequence is TGTGCCAGCAGTTACTCGAACAGGGCCAACACCGGGGAGCTGTTTTTT.

This clone was seen only once. V usage is TRBV11-3 and J usage is TRBJ2-2; tentative D call: TRBD2 (5 bases). V shed 2 bases and J shed 7 bases, with 11 bases lying between them. Germline values: CDR1 SGHNT, CDR2 YENEEA. The CDR3 has 14 residues. The CDR3, as DNA: TGTGCCAGCAGCTTACGGGGATCCGGCGGGGAGCTGTTTTTT. It translates to CASSLRGSGGELFF.